The T cell receptor (beta chain) described here comes from a study of T-cell reconstitution after alpha-beta-depleted transplantation in children. This clonotype has a handful of counts. Unique molecular identifiers were used to barcode this TCRbeta library. TCRdb processed the PCR reads anew with MiXCR; each CDR3 protein has one entry. This table has 150,000 to 250,000 distinct CDR3 sequences, more than 14% appearing once. The sequenced sample was PBMCs from the stem cell graft donor, obtained from the stem cell graft. The sequence came from a human donor who donated a stem cell graft to a child with acute lymphoblastic leukemia.

The CDR3 loop is CASSQEIGGTNEKLFF. Written as DNA, the CDR3 is TGTGCCAGCAGCCAAGAAATAGGGGGGACTAATGAAAAACTGTTTTTT. This chain uses TRBV3-1 with TRBJ1-4; possibly TRBD1 for D (6 bases). CDR1 LGHDT and CDR2 YNNKEL come from the germline V gene (reference sequence). The CDR3 runs 16 residues. The germline V and J ends were trimmed by 0 bases and 2 bases, with 10 bases remaining between them.